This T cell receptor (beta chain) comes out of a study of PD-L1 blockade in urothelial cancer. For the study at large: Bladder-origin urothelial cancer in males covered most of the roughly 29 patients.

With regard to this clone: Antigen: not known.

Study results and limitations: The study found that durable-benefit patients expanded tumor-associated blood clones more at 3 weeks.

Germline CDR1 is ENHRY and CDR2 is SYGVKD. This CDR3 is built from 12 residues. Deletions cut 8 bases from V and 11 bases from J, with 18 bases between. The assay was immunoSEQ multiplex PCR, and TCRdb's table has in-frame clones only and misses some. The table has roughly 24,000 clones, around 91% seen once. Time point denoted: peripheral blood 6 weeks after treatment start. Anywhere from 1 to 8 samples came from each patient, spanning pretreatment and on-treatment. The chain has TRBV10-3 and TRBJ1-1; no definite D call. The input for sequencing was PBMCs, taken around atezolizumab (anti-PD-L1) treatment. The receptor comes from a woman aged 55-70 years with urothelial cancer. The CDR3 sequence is CAIGERAAGAFF. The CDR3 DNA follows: TGTGCCATCGGCGAACGGGCCGCGGGGGCTTTCTTT.